These 20 T cell receptor beta chains came from one sample sequenced in a study of T cell clonality in common variable immunodeficiency. Sequencing used immunoSEQ multiplex PCR; TCRdb keeps in-frame clones, though not all of them. This sample carries approximately 50,000 clones, none of them present only once. Sequencing was performed on peripheral blood mononuclear cells. All receptors derive from a person aged 18 to 75 in good health.

This clone was recorded many times. The DNA ends 3 residues before the CDR3 does, and the rest of the CDR3 is filled in from the germline J gene. This chain links TRBV5-4 with TRBJ1-4; TRBD1 agrees at 7 bases. Germline V gene data show CDR1 as SGHNT and CDR2 as YYREEE (reference sequence). The CDR3 runs to 14 residues. Trimming cost V 3 bases and J 8 bases; bases outside gene matches: 7. CDR3 sequence reads: CASSSSGTVEKLFF. CDR3 bases read: TGTGCCAGCAGCTCTTCCGGGACAGTGGAAAAA.

Remarks on this clone: The read stops 3 residues short of the end of the CDR3; the missing end is completed from the germline J gene. This chain uses TRBV6-2 or TRBV6-3 with TRBJ2-3; D not resolved. The CDR3 runs 15 residues. The germline CDR1 and CDR2 sequences are MNHEY and SVGEGT. CDR3 bases read: TGTGCCAGCAGTTATAGGTGGGTGCGGCAAGAGACG. This encodes CASSYRWVRQET. The CDR3, in full, reads CASSYRWVRQETQYF.

The table lists this clone with many counts. This CDR3 is CASAGGVSGTDTQYF. The CDR3 bases that were read are TGTGCCAGCGCTGGGGGGGTCTCTGGCACAGATACG. The chain carries TRBV5-6 and TRBJ2-3; TRBD2 matches 7 bases. The read ends 3 residues before the CDR3 terminus; that terminus is restored from the germline J gene. J lost 1 base, V lost 7 bases, and 9 bases had no gene match. This CDR3 has 15 amino acids. Germline V gives CDR1 SGHDT, CDR2 YYEEEE.

This clone occurred many times. The read is 3 residues too short to cover the CDR3 end, so that end is filled in from the germline J gene. The chain combines TRBV20-1 with TRBJ1-5; weak D call: TRBD1 (5 bases). Germline-derived CDR1 and CDR2 are DFQATT and SNEGSKA (reference sequence). This CDR3 is 17 amino acids long. Between the trimmed V and J ends, which lost 5 bases and 4 bases, there was a span of 24 bases. CDR3 protein: CSALAGGGGARNQPQHF. CDR3 DNA, as far as it was read: TGCAGTGCTCTCGCTGGGGGGGGAGGGGCCCGGAATCAGCCC.

This clone was observed at least ten times. The read ends 3 residues before the CDR3 terminus; that terminus is restored from the germline J gene. This rearrangement joins TRBV20-1 to TRBJ2-6; 8 bases agree with TRBD2. Germline values: CDR1 DFQATT, CDR2 SNEGSKA (reference sequence). The CDR3 runs to 17 residues. J was trimmed by 1 base and V by 0 bases; bases with no gene match: 5. CDR3: CSARDGAGGSGANVLTF. Incomplete CDR3 DNA: TGCAGTGCTAGAGATGGGGCGGGGGGTTCTGGGGCCAACGTC.

There are many counts of this clone. Read data end 3 residues before the CDR3 end; the end is taken from the germline J gene. The chain joins TRBV19 to TRBJ1-2; D is ambiguous. Per the germline V gene, CDR1 is LNHDA and CDR2 is SQIVND (reference sequence). The CDR3 has 13 residues. The CDR3 DNA, read in part, is TGTGCCAGTAGTACTCCTTACACTAACGGC. Protein product: CASSTPYTNG. From start to end, the CDR3 is CASSTPYTNGYTF.

This clone was detected ten times or more. The CDR3 spells CASSLEGTGYNEQFF. The DNA read from the CDR3 is TGTGCCAGCAGCTTAGAAGGGACTGGGTACAATGAG. The chain uses TRBV7-3 and TRBJ2-1; possible D gene TRBD2, 6 bases. The read is 3 residues too short to cover the CDR3 end, so that end is filled in from the germline J gene. CDR3 length: 15 residues. Germline CDR1 SGHTA, CDR2 FQGTGA. V was pared by 2 bases and J by 4 bases, with 12 bases between.

This clone was counted at least ten times. The sequenced fragment ends 3 residues before the CDR3 boundary, so the rest is inferred from the germline J gene. V gene TRBV19 combines with J gene TRBJ1-5, with 12 bases matching TRBD1. The V segment lost 5 bases and the J segment 0 bases; nucleotides outside the gene matches: 5. This CDR3 is 17 amino acids long. Germline CDR1 LNHDA, CDR2 SQIVND (reference sequence). CDR3 DNA (partial): TGTGCCAGTAGTTCCGGGACAGGGGGCCCTAGCAATCAGCCC. It yields the protein CASSSGTGGPSNQP. The entire CDR3 reads CASSSGTGGPSNQPQHF.

At least ten counts were recorded for this clone. The CDR3 is cut off 3 residues early in the read; its end comes from the germline J gene. The V call is TRBV12-3 or TRBV12-4, the J call TRBJ2-5, with unresolved D. The CDR3 length is 11 residues. V was cut by 3 bases and J by 5 bases, with 4 bases left in between. CDR3 sequence: CASSLRETQYF. The part of the CDR3 DNA that was read is TGTGCCAGCAGTTTGCGGGAGACC.

This clone was detected ten times or more. The read is 3 residues too short to cover the CDR3 end, so that end is filled in from the germline J gene. The rearrangement links TRBV3-1 (or the pseudogene TRBV3-2) to TRBJ2-1, with a tentative D call TRBD2 (6 bases). Trimming pared 1 base from V and 7 bases from J, leaving 11 bases between. The CDR3 runs 14 residues. CDR1 is LGHDT, CDR2 YNNKEL, per germline (reference sequence). CDR3 in amino acids: CASSQARDFNEQFF. Incomplete CDR3 DNA: TGTGCCAGCAGCCAAGCCCGGGACTTTAATGAG.

This clone was recorded at least ten times. The CDR3 goes on 3 residues after the read ends, and that part is filled in from the germline J gene. This chain uses TRBV7-9 with TRBJ1-2; D is ambiguous. Germline V gene sequence: CDR1 SEHNR, CDR2 FQNEAQ (reference sequence). The CDR3 runs to 13 residues. The CDR3 region is CASSPPGGLGYTF. Incomplete CDR3 DNA: TGTGCCAGCAGCCCACCGGGTGGTTTGGGC. Based on the CDR3 plus reference TRBV7-9 and TRBJ1-2, the full variable domain is DTGVSQNPRHKITKRGQNVTFRCDPISEHNRLYWYRQTLGQGPEFLTYFQNEAQLEKSRLLSDRFSAERPKGSFSTLEIQRTEQGDSAMYLCASSPPGGLGYTFGSGTRLTVV.

This clone occurred many times. The CDR3 reads CSATSAAYNEQFF. The DNA read from the CDR3 is TGCAGTGCAACGTCAGCGGCCTACAATGAG. The rearrangement joins TRBV20-1 to TRBJ2-1, with D maybe TRBD2 (5 bases). The read finishes 3 residues shy of the CDR3 end, and the germline J gene is used to complete it. V was pared by 6 bases and J by 2 bases, with 11 bases between. Germline CDR1 is DFQATT and CDR2 is SNEGSKA (reference sequence). This CDR3 is built from 13 residues.

This clone was counted between two and nine times. The read is 3 residues too short to cover the CDR3 end, so that end is filled in from the germline J gene. The chain links TRBV19 to TRBJ1-1; maybe TRBD1 (5 bases). The CDR3 has 15 residues. Germline V lookup: CDR1 LNHDA, CDR2 SQIVND (reference sequence). The part of the CDR3 DNA that was read is TGTGCCAGTAGACACACTAGCGGGGCCTACAATGAG. Translation gives CASRHTSGAYNE. The CDR3 as a whole reads CASRHTSGAYNEAFF. The variable domain in full, with the rest retrieved from reference TRBV19 and TRBJ1-1, is DGGITQSPKYLFRKEGQNVTLSCEQNLNHDAMYWYRQDPGQGLRLIYYSQIVNDFQKGDIAEGYSVSREKKESFPLTVTSAQKNPTAFYLCASRHTSGAYNEAFFGQGTRLTVV.

In its sample, this clone was seen a few times. The CDR3 sequence: CASSVPGLNQPQHF. CDR3 bases read: TGTGCCAGCAGCGTTCCTGGGCTTAATCAGCCC. The rearrangement links TRBV2 to TRBJ1-5; D call uncertain. Read sequence stops 3 residues before the CDR3 end, and the germline J gene provides the missing end. The germline V gene encodes CDR1 SNHLY and CDR2 FYNNEI. The CDR3 length is 14 residues. V lost 6 bases, J lost 4 bases, and 13 bases lay in between.

Worth noting for this clone: The CDR3 end is not reached by the read, which stops 3 residues before it; the germline J gene fills it in. The V call is TRBV18, the J call TRBJ1-1; no clear D gene. V was shortened by 1 base and J by 5 bases, with 17 bases between the two germline ends. The CDR3 runs to 16 residues. Germline V lookup: CDR1 KGHSH, CDR2 LQKENI. The chain's CDR3 is CASSPLQAIPGTEAFF. CDR3 DNA, as far as it was read: TGTGCCAGCTCACCACTTCAGGCCATACCGGGGACTGAA.

In this sample, this clone turned up many times. The read ends 3 residues before the CDR3 terminus; that terminus is restored from the germline J gene. V usage is TRBV12-5 and J usage is TRBJ2-1; TRBD2 aligns across 14 bases. V was clipped by 2 bases and J by 8 bases; unmatched bases: 8. Germline CDR1 LGHNT, CDR2 FRNRAP. This CDR3 spans 17 amino acids. CDR3 DNA, as far as it was read: TGTGCTAGTGGTTTGCCCTTCGGGACTAGCGGGAGTGATGAG. Protein: CASGLPFGTSGSDE. The whole CDR3 protein is CASGLPFGTSGSDEQFF.

This clone was picked up many times. The read falls 3 residues short of the CDR3 end, and the missing part is taken from the germline J gene. The chain joins TRBV27 to TRBJ2-3, with TRBD2 identical over 9 bases. The V segment lost 5 bases and the J segment 1 base; nucleotides outside the gene matches: 10. Germline CDR1 reads MNHEY; CDR2 reads SMNVEV (reference sequence). CDR3 length equals 17 residues. The covered CDR3 bases are TGTGCCAGCAGTGAAACCCTAGTAGCGGGGGGCACAGATACG. It codes for CASSETLVAGGTDT. Given in full, the CDR3 is CASSETLVAGGTDTQYF.

This clone was picked up many times. The CDR3 end is not reached by the read, which stops 3 residues before it; the germline J gene fills it in. The chain has TRBV5-1 and TRBJ2-1; 8 bases map to TRBD1. Germline CDR1 reads SGHRS; CDR2 reads YFSETQ. This CDR3 spans 15 amino acids. The V segment lost 4 bases and the J segment 5 bases; nucleotides outside the gene matches: 8. The DNA read from the CDR3 is TGCGCCAGCAGCGCAGGGGGCGCGGTCCACAATGAG. Translated, it gives CASSAGGAVHNE. The whole CDR3 is CASSAGGAVHNEQFF.

In its sample, this clone was seen many times. The read terminates 3 residues ahead of where the CDR3 ends, so the germline J gene completes it. The chain carries TRBV6-1 and TRBJ2-7; the match to TRBD1 covers 12 bases. The CDR3 extends over 15 amino acids. The J segment lost 2 bases and the V segment lost 7 bases, leaving 6 bases of the junction unmatched. The germline V gene has CDR1 MNHNS and CDR2 SASEGT. The covered CDR3 bases are TGTGCCAGCACTGAGGGACAGGGGGCCACCTACGAG. Its translation is CASTEGQGATYE. The CDR3 reads in full as CASTEGQGATYEQYF.

This clone was detected many times. The missing CDR3 end, 3 residues past where the read stops, is filled in from the germline J gene. The V and J genes are TRBV14 and TRBJ2-2, with 8 positions matching TRBD1. Looked up from germline, CDR1 is SGHDN and CDR2 is FVKESK. This CDR3 has 16 residues. Trimming removed 1 base from V and 4 bases from J; junction bases left unmatched: 5. The covered CDR3 bases are TGTGCCAGCAGCCAAGCACAGGGGGAGAGCACCGGGGAG. This sequence encodes CASSQAQGESTGE. Given in full, the CDR3 is CASSQAQGESTGELFF. Full variable domain (missing parts from reference TRBV14 and TRBJ2-2): EAGVTQFPSHSVIEKGQTVTLRCDPISGHDNLYWYRRVMGKEIKFLLHFVKESKQDESGMPNNRFLAERTGGTYSTLKVQPAELEDSGVYFCASSQAQGESTGELFFGEGSRLTVL.